What follows are 30 T cell receptor beta chains derived from one specimen sequenced in a study of CD8 T cells in ankylosing spondylitis. From the 5' RACE reads, TCRdb called clonotypes with MiXCR, one entry per CDR3 protein. The sample consists of 200,000 to 250,000 distinct CDR3 sequences, over 9.5% of them appearing once. Sequences were obtained from blood, either unsorted or a sorted T cell fraction (not recorded which). All receptors derive from a male donor with ankylosing spondylitis or in good health (not recorded which).

This clonotype was seen ten or more times. This chain links TRBV5-1 with TRBJ2-1, with 10 bases that match TRBD2. The germline CDR1 and CDR2 sequences are SGHRS and YFSETQ. CDR3 length equals 14 residues. The V gene end was trimmed by 4 bases and the J gene end by 7 bases; junction bases not matched to a gene: 5. The chain's CDR3 is CASSQGLARNEQFF. DNA of the CDR3: TGCGCCAGCAGCCAGGGACTAGCGAGGAATGAGCAGTTCTTC.

By share, this clonotype counts as medium-sized (0.01 to 0.1%). The chain is built from TRBV6-5 and TRBJ1-6; tentative D call: TRBD1 (5 bases). Trimming stripped 2 bases from V and 8 bases from J, with 13 bases between. CDR1 MNHEY and CDR2 SVGAGI come from the germline V gene. The CDR3 extends over 15 amino acids. This CDR3 reads CASSYAGQGYSPLHF. CDR3 bases: TGTGCCAGCAGTTACGCCGGACAAGGGTATTCACCCCTCCACTTT.

This clonotype was seen only a few times. The rearrangement joins TRBV27 to TRBJ1-5, with TRBD1 identical over 7 bases. The junction had 6 bases not matched to a gene; V was cut back by 6 bases and J by 7 bases. CDR1 and CDR2 from the germline V gene are MNHEY and SMNVEV (reference sequence). CDR3 length equals 13 residues. CDR3 residues: CASSRDRGQPQHF. As DNA, the CDR3 is TGTGCCAGCAGCCGGGACAGAGGACAGCCCCAGCATTTT.

This clonotype has ten or more counts. V and J are TRBV12-3 or TRBV12-4 and TRBJ1-6; no clear D. The CDR3 is made up of 13 amino acids. The ends were cut back, 4 bases at V and 7 bases at J, with 8 bases in the middle. The CDR3 spells CASSSGSNSPLHF. As DNA, the CDR3 is TGTGCCAGCAGTTCGGGATCCAATTCACCCCTCCACTTT.

This clonotype was observed at least ten times. The V and J genes are TRBV20-1 and TRBJ1-1, with no clear D. Between the trimmed V and J ends, which lost 5 bases and 1 base, there was a span of 14 bases. The CDR3 consists of 14 residues. The V gene's germline CDR1 is DFQATT and CDR2 SNEGSKA (reference sequence). The CDR3 loop is CSAPDPRRNTEAFF. The CDR3 DNA is TGCAGTGCTCCGGACCCCAGGCGGAACACTGAAGCTTTCTTT.

This clonotype has ten or more counts. The chain is built from TRBV24-1 and TRBJ2-1; TRBD2 matches 11 bases. The CDR3 is made up of 17 amino acids. The trim removed 7 bases at V and 8 bases at J, leaving 15 bases unmatched. Germline V gene sequence: CDR1 KGHDR, CDR2 SFDVKD. CDR3 protein: CATSPIPSGGRVDEQFF. The CDR3 nucleotides are TGTGCCACCAGCCCCATCCCTAGCGGGGGGCGCGTAGATGAGCAGTTCTTC.

This clonotype has a count of ten or more. This sequence joins TRBV12-3 or TRBV12-4 and TRBJ1-6, with D perhaps TRBD1 (5 bases). V lost 6 bases and J 9 bases, leaving 18 bases between the germline ends. This CDR3 has 15 residues. In nucleotides, the CDR3 is TGTGCCAGCAGCCAGGGCTGGCAGGGTGGTTCACCCCTCCACTTT. Its protein product is CASSQGWQGGSPLHF.

This clonotype was counted many times. This sequence joins TRBV20-1 and TRBJ1-5, with D hard to call. Germline CDR1 is DFQATT and CDR2 is SNEGSKA (reference sequence). CDR3 size: 12 residues. The V gene lost 3 bases and the J gene lost 6 bases, with 9 bases spanning the gap. The CDR3 region has the DNA TGCAGTGCTAGGAGGGAGGGTCAGCCCCAGCATTTT. Translation gives CSARREGQPQHF.

This clonotype was observed at least ten times. The CDR3 nucleotides are TGTGCCGCCTCGACAGGGGATCACACTGAAGCTTTCTTT. Its translation is CAASTGDHTEAFF. V usage is TRBV10-3 and J usage is TRBJ1-1; 8 nucleotides agree with TRBD1. Looked up from germline, CDR1 is ENHRY and CDR2 is SYGVKD. The CDR3 consists of 13 residues. J was trimmed by 3 bases and V by 11 bases; bases with no gene match: 8.

V gene TRBV20-1 combines with J gene TRBJ1-5; perhaps TRBD1 as D (5 bases). The CDR3 spans 17 residues. The V end lost 2 bases, the J end lost 0 bases, and 17 bases lay between the germline ends. Germline V gene sequence: CDR1 DFQATT, CDR2 SNEGSKA (reference sequence). The CDR3 spells CSARRDIRGYSNQPQHF. CDR3 nucleotide sequence: TGCAGTGCTAGAAGGGATATTCGGGGCTATAGCAATCAGCCCCAGCATTTT.

This clonotype was detected only a few times. This may arise from a read error, as a much more abundant clone is one base away. This chain uses TRBV12-3 or TRBV12-4 with TRBJ1-2, with 7 bases lining up with TRBD1. This CDR3 has 11 residues. The CDR3, as DNA: TGTGCCAGCAGCGACAGGGCTGGCGACACCTTC. Its protein is CASSDRAGDTF.

About this clonotype: A single base separates this from a much larger clone, so it may be a read error. The chain uses TRBV10-3 and TRBJ1-5; the match to TRBD1 covers 8 bases. CDR1 and CDR2 from the germline V gene are ENHRY and SYGVKD. This CDR3 region has 18 residues. With 5 bases clipped from V and 2 bases from J, the junction kept 14 bases outside the gene matches. The CDR3 protein is CAISLPENRGVGNQPQHF. CDR3 bases: TGTGCCATCAGTTTACCAGAAAACAGGGGGGTGGGCAATCAGCCCCAGCATTTT.

This clonotype was counted at least ten times. V usage is TRBV3-1 and J usage is TRBJ1-5; D perhaps matches TRBD1 (5 bases). Trimming cost V 4 bases and J 6 bases, with 13 bases left between them. CDR1 and CDR2 (germline): LGHDT, YNNKEL (reference sequence). The CDR3 is 14 residues long. The CDR3 DNA reads as TGTGCCAGCAGCCCCGTTGGCGGGGGTCAGCCCCAGCATTTT. This gives the protein CASSPVGGGQPQHF.

At least ten counts were recorded for this clonotype. This chain links TRBV5-1 with TRBJ2-3; no clear D. CDR1 and CDR2 from the germline V gene are SGHRS and YFSETQ. The CDR3 spans 14 residues. The V end lost 6 bases, the J end lost 1 base, and 12 bases lay between the germline ends. In DNA form, the CDR3 reads TGCGCCAGCAAACAATACTGGGGCACAGATACGCAGTATTTT. Translation: CASKQYWGTDTQYF.

This clonotype came up many times. V and J are TRBV5-6 and TRBJ1-2; weak D call: TRBD1 (6 bases). This CDR3 is 12 amino acids long. The germline CDR1 and CDR2 sequences are SGHDT and YYEEEE. V shed 4 bases and J shed 8 bases, with 12 bases lying between them. CDR3 sequence: CASSRDRPGYTF. The CDR3 nucleotides read TGTGCCAGCAGCCGTGACAGGCCCGGCTACACCTTC. The full variable domain, its missing parts supplied by reference TRBV5-6 and TRBJ1-2, is DAGVTQSPTHLIKTRGQQVTLRCSPKSGHDTVSWYQQALGQGPQFIFQYYEEEERQRGNFPDRFSGHQFPNYSSELNVNALLLGDSALYLCASSRDRPGYTFGSGTRLTVV.

This clonotype was seen only a few times. The rearrangement uses TRBV4-2 and TRBJ1-3; 7 positions agree with TRBD1. Germline V gives CDR1 LGHNA, CDR2 YNFKEQ. After removal of 0 bases from V and 0 bases from J, the junction contained 20 bases not matched to a gene. CDR3 length: 22 residues. CDR3 DNA: TGTGCCAGCAGCCAAGATAATCCGGGACAGCGAAACCCCCTTTACTCTGGAAACACCATATATTTT. It codes for CASSQDNPGQRNPLYSGNTIYF.

The chain links TRBV20-1 to TRBJ1-1; maybe TRBD1 (6 bases). Looked up from germline, CDR1 is DFQATT and CDR2 is SNEGSKA (reference sequence). The CDR3 consists of 12 residues. V was cut by 1 base and J by 9 bases, with 12 bases left in between. For the CDR3, the DNA is TGCAGTGCTAGAGCCCCGGGACACCAAGCTTTCTTT. It is translated as CSARAPGHQAFF.

In its sample, this clonotype was seen many times. The genes are TRBV29-1 and TRBJ2-6, with D possibly called TRBD1 or TRBD2 (5 bases each). This CDR3 region has 16 residues. Trimming pared 3 bases from V and 1 base from J, leaving 13 bases between. Germline values: CDR1 SQVTM, CDR2 ANQGSEA. In DNA, the CDR3 is TGCAGCGTTGACCTCAGAGGGGCTTCTGGGGCCAACGTCCTGACTTTC. Translation: CSVDLRGASGANVLTF.

This clonotype has at least ten counts. This chain links TRBV20-1 with TRBJ2-3; a weak D match, TRBD2 (5 bases). Germline V gene sequence: CDR1 DFQATT, CDR2 SNEGSKA (reference sequence). The CDR3 runs to 11 residues. The V end was cut by 4 bases, the J end by 6 bases, with 8 bases between. CDR3 protein: CSATTKDTQYF. CDR3 nucleotides: TGCAGTGCTACGACTAAGGATACGCAGTATTTT.

V gene TRBV5-1 combines with J gene TRBJ1-4; a possible D gene is TRBD1 (5 bases). The CDR3 is made up of 16 amino acids. Deletions cut 0 bases from V and 8 bases from J, with 17 bases between. CDR1 and CDR2 (germline): SGHRS, YFSETQ. The CDR3, as DNA: TGCGCCAGCAGCTTGGGTCTCGCGGGGGTTGGAGAAAAACTGTTTTTT. This translates into CASSLGLAGVGEKLFF.

This clonotype was found many times. This chain joins TRBV12-3 or TRBV12-4 and TRBJ1-1, with unresolved D. This CDR3 has 13 residues. With 8 bases removed from V and 1 base from J, the gap between germline ends came to 11 bases. CDR3 region: CASAYAGNTEAFF. The CDR3 bases are TGTGCCAGCGCGTATGCCGGGAACACTGAAGCTTTCTTT.

This clonotype has only a few counts. This chain joins TRBV12-3 or TRBV12-4 and TRBJ2-2, with a tentative D call TRBD2 (6 bases). Trimming left V 8 bases short and J 4 bases short, with 11 bases between. The CDR3 has 13 amino acids. CDR3 protein: CASDGRLTGELFF. CDR3 bases: TGTGCCAGCGACGGGAGACTCACCGGGGAGCTGTTTTTT.

The table lists this clonotype with a few counts. V gene TRBV3-1 combines with J gene TRBJ2-3; 9 bases map to TRBD2. Germline V gene sequence: CDR1 LGHDT, CDR2 YNNKEL (reference sequence). CDR3 length equals 16 residues. V gave up 3 bases and J gave up 0 bases; unmatched junction bases: 4. Written as DNA, the CDR3 is TGTGCCAGCAGCCAGCCAGCGGGGGGTAGCACAGATACGCAGTATTTT. Its protein product is CASSQPAGGSTDTQYF.

Ten or more counts support this clonotype. V and J are TRBV20-1 and TRBJ1-3, with D maybe TRBD1 (6 bases). CDR1 DFQATT and CDR2 SNEGSKA come from the germline V gene (reference sequence). The CDR3 spans 14 residues. Trimming removed 1 base at V and 8 bases at J, with 15 bases between. The CDR3 nucleotides are TGCAGTGCTAGAGGGCCACAGGGTACAGACACCATATATTTT. As protein: CSARGPQGTDTIYF.

This clonotype was observed a handful of times. The CDR3, as DNA: TGTGCCAGCAGTTCCCCCCCCACAGATACGCAGTATTTT. It specifies CASSSPPTDTQYF. The genes are TRBV28 and TRBJ2-3; D call uncertain. CDR1 and CDR2 from the germline V gene are MDHEN and SYDVKM. The CDR3 is 13 amino acids. V lost 4 bases and J lost 2, with 7 bases in between.

Many counts were recorded for this clonotype. The V call is TRBV28, the J call TRBJ2-3, with 10 nucleotides matching TRBD2. Per germline, CDR1 MDHEN and CDR2 SYDVKM. The CDR3 is made up of 21 amino acids. J gave up 6 bases and V 4 bases, and 25 bases lay outside the gene matches. The CDR3 region has the DNA TGTGCCAGCAGTTCCCCCTCCACAGCGGGGGGGGTCTGGGTTGATTTCGATACGCAGTATTTT. Translation: CASSSPSTAGGVWVDFDTQYF.

This clonotype appeared many times. V usage is TRBV6-5 and J usage is TRBJ1-2, with D tentatively TRBD1 (5 bases). The length of the CDR3 is 16 residues. CDR1 MNHEY and CDR2 SVGAGI come from the germline V gene. V gave up 0 bases and J gave up 5 bases, with 16 bases separating them. In nucleotides, the CDR3 is TGTGCCAGCAGTTACTCCGCGTCCGGGACGGCTTATGGCTACACCTTC. Translation: CASSYSASGTAYGYTF.

This clonotype was recorded at least ten times. The V call is TRBV6-6, the J call TRBJ2-3, with a weak D call TRBD2 (5 bases). Per germline, CDR1 MNHNY and CDR2 SVGAGI (reference sequence). This CDR3 region has 13 residues. V was shortened by 2 bases and J by 7 bases, with 10 bases between the two germline ends. CDR3 sequence reads: CASSYGASNTQYF. CDR3 nucleotides: TGTGCCAGCAGTTACGGAGCTAGCAATACGCAGTATTTT.

About this clonotype itself: A much larger clone lies a single base off, so this may be a read error. The genes are TRBV18 and TRBJ2-1; TRBD1 aligns across 7 bases. The CDR3 totals 14 residues. Germline assignment: CDR1 KGHSH and CDR2 LQKENI. The ends lost 2 bases at V and 6 bases at J; junction bases unmatched: 4. The CDR3 region has the DNA TGTGCCAGCTCACCAATGACAGGGTCCAATGAGCAGTTCTTC. This gives the protein CASSPMTGSNEQFF.

This clonotype was seen repeatedly, ten times or more. The rearrangement uses TRBV5-1 and TRBJ2-7, with D perhaps given as TRBD1 or TRBD2 (5 bases each). There are 15 residues in the CDR3. Germline CDR1 SGHRS, CDR2 YFSETQ. V lost 0 bases and J lost 3, with 13 bases in between. This CDR3 is CASSLDGTTIYEQYF. The CDR3 region has the DNA TGCGCCAGCAGCTTGGACGGGACGACGATCTACGAGCAGTACTTC.